This T cell receptor beta chain comes out of a study of CD8+ T cells in alopecia areata. Study-level background: Tofacitinib therapy took 6 to 18 months; 6 months off drug came after.

Treatment reported: oral pan-JAK inhibitor, 5-10 mg twice daily. In each case, RNA was isolated and then reverse transcribed into cDNA as the sequencing template. Some clones are missing from TCRdb's copy, which holds only in-frame ones; the method was immunoSEQ multiplex PCR. The sample has about 110,000 clones, roughly 55% seen once; the top ten hold 9% to 15%. With 0 bases clipped from V and 13 bases from J, the junction kept 4 bases outside the gene matches. Germline loops: CDR1 SGHDT, CDR2 YYEEEE. CDR3 length: 11 amino acids. The table lists this clone with a few counts. This rearrangement joins TRBV5-6 to TRBJ2-7; 7 bases align to TRBD1. The material sequenced was CD8+ T cells sorted from blood, taken at week 24, from a patient treated with tofacitinib. This TCR derives from a human donor with alopecia areata. The CDR3 nucleotides read TGTGCCAGCAGCTTGGAGGGGACAGAATACTTC. It yields the protein CASSLEGTEYF.